The present T cell receptor (beta chain) was sequenced within a study of Ad26.COV2.S vaccination and SARS-CoV-2 variants. Study at large: By the intramuscular route, Ad26.COV2.S was given once, or twice 56 days apart.

Study conclusions and caveats: The study found similar non-spike TCR breadth in vaccine and placebo recipients. Substantial breadth in spike-specific CD8+ and CD4+ T cell responses was reportedly seen after vaccination.

Treatment described: around 19 received Ad26.COV2.S at low or high dose, single or two shots; roughly five received placebo; per-sample allocation not given. The samples were gathered on day 63 after the first injection of vaccine or placebo. Measured with immunoSEQ multiplex PCR; TCRdb has only the in-frame clones, and not every one. The table lists approximately 350,000 clones, 83% of them singletons. Concerning this clone: Its antigen is unidentified.

Germline assignment: CDR1 KGHDR and CDR2 SFDVKD. The CDR3 runs to 15 residues. V was clipped by 2 bases and J by 7 bases; unmatched bases: 5. The receptor's source is a person between 18 and 65 years old who received the Ad26.COV2.S COVID-19 vaccine or a placebo. J is TRBJ1-2 and V is TRBV24-1; 11 bases are a match to TRBD1. This sample comprised peripheral blood, obtained in a trial of Ad26.COV2.S vaccine versus placebo. The CDR3 DNA reads as TGTGCCACCAGTGATTCGGGACAGGGGGGAGCTGGCTACACCTTC. Encoded protein: CATSDSGQGGAGYTF.